The 20 T cell receptor beta chains below were found in one sample sequenced in a study of response to subunit inactivated influenza vaccine. TCRdb re-called the RT-PCR reads with MiXCR, one entry per CDR3 protein. This sample carries about 540,000 distinct CDR3 sequences, less than 15% of them seen once, and the ten largest clones take 11%. The sequences come from PBMCs from blood, collected approximately 12 days after vaccination. The receptors stem from a man over 45 who received an inactivated influenza vaccine.

V gene TRBV19 combines with J gene TRBJ1-4, with D unclear. Trimming cost V 10 bases and J 8 bases, with 20 bases left between them. CDR3 length: 14 residues. Per the germline V gene, CDR1 is LNHDA and CDR2 is SQIVND (reference sequence). Written as DNA, the CDR3 is TGTGCCACCGCGGAGCAGTCAACTGGGGAAAAACTGTTTTTT. Translating gives CATAEQSTGEKLFF.

This chain links TRBV5-4 with TRBJ2-1; the D gene could be TRBD1 or TRBD2 (9 bases each). V lost 0 bases and J lost 9, with 16 bases in between. Germline lookup yields CDR1 SGHNT and CDR2 YYREEE (reference sequence). This CDR3 is built from 15 residues. The CDR3 coding sequence is TGTGCCAGCAGCTTGGGTCTAGCGGGACAGGGTGAGCAGTTCTTC. Protein sequence: CASSLGLAGQGEQFF.

The chain has TRBV2 and TRBJ2-3; TRBD2 is a possible D gene (5 bases). Trimming cost V 8 bases and J 4 bases, with 16 bases left between them. The CDR3 runs to 14 residues. Per germline, CDR1 SNHLY and CDR2 FYNNEI. CDR3 protein: CASAGGSFADTQYF. DNA for the CDR3: TGTGCCAGCGCGGGCGGAAGCTTCGCAGATACGCAGTATTTT.

This sequence joins TRBV11-2 and TRBJ1-1; 7 bases line up with TRBD1. This CDR3 has 15 amino acids. Germline-derived CDR1 and CDR2 are SGHAT and FQNNGV. J gave up 6 bases and V 3 bases, and 10 bases lay outside the gene matches. The DNA for the CDR3 is TGTGCCAGCAGCTTCCCGACAGGGCCAGGGGCTGAAGCTTTCTTT. Encoded protein: CASSFPTGPGAEAFF.

The chain uses TRBV10-2 and TRBJ1-4; possibly TRBD1 for D (6 bases). CDR1 and CDR2 from the germline V gene are WSHSY and SAAADI. The CDR3 is made up of 13 amino acids. V lost 3 bases and J lost 8, with 10 bases in between. The CDR3 DNA reads TGCGCCAGCAGTGATAATACAGGGGAAAAACTGTTTTTT. It specifies CASSDNTGEKLFF.

This clonotype was seen a single time. V gene TRBV5-6 combines with J gene TRBJ2-5, with 9 bases aligning to TRBD2. The CDR3 sequence is 13 residues long. The junction had 8 bases not matched to a gene; V was cut back by 9 bases and J by 5 bases. Germline CDR1 SGHDT, CDR2 YYEEEE. CDR3 protein: CATEAGGDETQYF. In nucleotides, the CDR3 is TGTGCCACCGAAGCGGGGGGCGATGAGACCCAGTACTTC.

The chain employs TRBV4-1 and TRBJ1-6; the match to TRBD1 covers 7 bases. CDR3 length: 17 residues. Germline V gene sequence: CDR1 MGHRA, CDR2 YSYEKL. Losses at the gene ends were 1 base for V and 5 bases for J; bases not matched to a gene: 8. Written as DNA, the CDR3 is TGCGCCAGCAGCCAAGTACACGACAGGGTAAATAATTCACCCCTCCACTTT. It translates to CASSQVHDRVNNSPLHF.

The chain uses TRBV7-2 and TRBJ2-3, with 10 bases matching TRBD2. This CDR3 spans 16 amino acids. The junction had 7 bases not matched to a gene; V was cut back by 7 bases and J by 0 bases. Germline V lookup: CDR1 SGHTA, CDR2 FQGNSA. The chain's CDR3 is CASTEASGGSTDTQYF. For the CDR3, the DNA is TGTGCCAGCACCGAAGCTAGCGGGGGAAGCACAGATACGCAGTATTTT.

This clonotype was seen many times. The V and J genes are TRBV28 and TRBJ2-7; D might be TRBD1 or TRBD2, each matching 5 bases. The CDR3 consists of 14 residues. V lost 4 bases and J 0 bases, leaving 10 bases between the germline ends. Germline V CDR1 and CDR2: MDHEN, SYDVKM. The CDR3: CASSSRELSYEQYF. DNA of the CDR3: TGTGCCAGCAGTTCCAGGGAGCTCTCCTACGAGCAGTACTTC.

The chain recombines TRBV11-2 with TRBJ1-5; D gene ambiguous. Germline V lookup: CDR1 SGHAT, CDR2 FQNNGV. V was cut by 4 bases and J by 7 bases, with 8 bases left in between. The CDR3 covers 12 residues. The CDR3: CASSSLLQPQHF. Here the CDR3 DNA reads TGTGCCAGCAGCTCCCTGTTACAGCCCCAGCATTTT.

V is TRBV3-1 and J is TRBJ1-2; D is ambiguous. Germline V gives CDR1 LGHDT, CDR2 YNNKEL (reference sequence). This CDR3 is built from 15 residues. V lost 2 bases and J 2 bases, leaving 12 bases between the germline ends. CDR3 in amino acids: CASSQTSVMNYGYTF. The CDR3 DNA is TGTGCCAGCAGCCAAACTTCAGTGATGAACTATGGCTACACCTTC.

A word on this clonotype: This is likely a read error, given that the CDR3 carries no conserved phenylalanine or tryptophan at its end. This chain uses TRBV5-6 with TRBJ2-5; D call uncertain. The CDR3 extends over 15 amino acids. Germline CDR1 and CDR2: SGHDT and YYEEEE. Trimming took 4 bases from V and 2 from J, leaving 15 bases between them. In nucleotides, the CDR3 is TGTGCCAGCAGCCAGAAGGTCTGGTTTCAAGAGACCCAGTACTTA. Residues: CASSQKVWFQETQYL.

V gene TRBV5-1 combines with J gene TRBJ2-7, with 8 bases aligning to TRBD1. CDR1 and CDR2 (germline): SGHRS, YFSETQ. V gave up 2 bases and J gave up 2 bases; unmatched junction bases: 3. The CDR3 is made up of 14 amino acids. CDR3 DNA: TGCGCCAGCAGCTTTCCGGACAGGGCCTACGAGCAGTACTTC. Translated, it gives CASSFPDRAYEQYF.

This clonotype was picked up a small number of times. The CDR3 region has the DNA TGTGCCAGCAGCACGTCGGGACAGCTTAATGAAAAACTGTTTTTT. Residues: CASSTSGQLNEKLFF. V and J are TRBV9 and TRBJ1-4, with TRBD1 matching over 7 bases. V was pared by 4 bases and J by 4 bases, with 7 bases of the junction left unmatched. The length of the CDR3 is 15 residues. CDR1 is SGDLS, CDR2 YYNGEE, per germline.

The chain has TRBV7-8 and TRBJ2-3, with unresolved D. Germline-derived CDR1 and CDR2 are SGHVS and FQNEAQ. CDR3 length: 15 amino acids. Deletions cut 2 bases from V and 2 bases from J, with 11 bases between. The CDR3: CASSLLRVNTDTQYF. The CDR3 DNA reads as TGTGCCAGCAGCTTACTACGGGTAAACACAGATACGCAGTATTTT.

This clonotype was seen repeatedly, ten times or more. The rearrangement joins TRBV7-2 to TRBJ2-1; TRBD2 matches at 9 bases. The CDR3 consists of 15 residues. Germline CDR1 SGHTA, CDR2 FQGNSA. V was clipped by 9 bases and J by 6 bases; unmatched bases: 12. CDR3 residues: CASSPGLAGSNEQFF. Here the CDR3 DNA reads TGTGCCAGTAGCCCAGGGCTAGCGGGGTCCAATGAGCAGTTCTTC.

This clonotype was recorded once. One end of the junction varies from germline; a read error may be responsible. The CDR3 protein is CVSSPGLAGVNEQFF. The CDR3 DNA reads as TGTGTCAGCAGCCCAGGACTAGCGGGGGTTAATGAGCAGTTCTTC. This sequence joins TRBV3-1 and TRBJ2-1, with TRBD2 identical over 13 bases. The CDR3 contains 15 residues. CDR1 is LGHDT and CDR2 is YNNKEL in the germline V gene (reference sequence).

There are a few counts of this clonotype. The chain joins TRBV10-3 to TRBJ2-3; 10 bases are a match to TRBD2. V trimming: 6 bases; J trimming: 2 bases; junction bases outside the gene matches: 5. The CDR3 has 15 amino acids. CDR1 ENHRY and CDR2 SYGVKD come from the germline V gene. Here the CDR3 DNA reads TGTGCCATCAGCGAACTAGCGGGGTTCACAGATACGCAGTATTTT. Translated: CAISELAGFTDTQYF.

This clonotype was recorded at least ten times. The gene calls are TRBV6-2 or TRBV6-3 and TRBJ2-7; TRBD2 might be the D (6 bases). V lost 5 bases to trimming and J lost 2 bases, with 13 bases between them. CDR3 length: 14 residues. From germline, CDR1 is MNHEY and CDR2 SVGEGT. This CDR3 is CASSRTGVPYEQYF. CDR3 nucleotides: TGTGCCAGCAGTCGGACGGGGGTCCCCTACGAGCAGTACTTC.

This clonotype has more than one count but fewer than ten. The chain joins TRBV20-1 to TRBJ1-2; TRBD1 matches at 11 bases. The CDR3 is 15 amino acids. V lost 6 bases and J lost 6; bases outside the gene matches: 12. Germline V lookup: CDR1 DFQATT, CDR2 SNEGSKA (reference sequence). DNA for the CDR3: TGCAGTGCCCCCCAACCCGGGACAGGGGGGAATGGCTACACCTTC. Translation: CSAPQPGTGGNGYTF.